A selection of T cell receptor beta chains follows, all from one sample in a study of OX40 agonist ivuxolimab in advanced cancers. Method: immunoSEQ multiplex PCR; TCRdb's copy keeps in-frame clones and lacks some. This sample carries 78,000 or so clones, roughly 86% of them seen once, and the ten largest clones take roughly 0.72%. Sequenced material: CD4+ or CD8+ T cells sorted from blood, taken in a trial of the OX40 agonist ivuxolimab. The source of these receptors is an adult with an advanced solid tumor such as melanoma, head and neck, liver or kidney cancer. Each CDR3 is given with its conserved first and last residue. The D gene is left open where the match is weak. Size values are once, few and many counts, or a class for expanded clones, and some rows have none.

j_call,v_call,d_call,clone_size,cdr3_aa,cdr3_nt
TRBJ2-5,TRBV19,.,.,CASSMSQGTVVRETQYF,TGTGCCAGTAGTATGAGCCAGGGGACTGTGGTAAGAGAGACCCAGTACTTC
TRBJ2-7,TRBV5-8,.,.,CASSPSLQGYEQYF,TGTGCCAGCAGCCCGTCCCTTCAGGGCTACGAGCAGTACTTC
TRBJ2-1,TRBV25-1,TRBD2,.,CASSELLAGGFGFNEQFF,TGTGCCAGCAGTGAATTACTAGCGGGAGGGTTCGGCTTCAATGAGCAGTTCTTC
TRBJ1-1,TRBV7-8,.,once,CASSFPGTMNTEAFF,TGTGCCAGCAGCTTCCCCGGGACAATGAACACTGAAGCTTTCTTT
TRBJ1-1,TRBV5-6,.,.,CASSLAAARRLSTEAFF,TGTGCCAGCAGCTTGGCTGCGGCGCGCCGCCTAAGCACTGAAGCTTTCTTT
TRBJ1-2,TRBV7-9,TRBD1,.,CASRLTGDNYGYTF,TGTGCCAGCAGGTTGACAGGGGATAACTATGGCTACACCTTC
TRBJ2-1,TRBV6-1,TRBD2,once,CASSEGRGLAGNEQFF,TGTGCCAGCAGTGAAGGAAGAGGACTAGCGGGCAATGAGCAGTTCTTC
TRBJ2-4,TRBV28,.,.,CASSPGGRAKNIQYF,TGTGCCAGCAGTCCAGGAGGGAGGGCCAAAAACATTCAGTACTTC
TRBJ2-3,TRBV2,TRBD2,.,CASSSWGTSGTSADTQYF,TGTGCCAGCAGCTCGTGGGGGACTAGCGGGACTAGCGCAGATACGCAGTATTTT
TRBJ2-1,TRBV7-3,TRBD2,.,CASSLRVGLAGYNEQFF,TGTGCCAGCAGCTTAAGAGTAGGACTAGCAGGCTACAATGAGCAGTTCTTC
TRBJ2-5,TRBV6-1,.,.,CASSEVRRGLQETQYF,TGTGCCAGCAGTGAAGTCCGGCGGGGTCTTCAAGAGACCCAGTACTTC
TRBJ2-7,TRBV18,.,.,CASSPRTPDQYF,TGTGCCAGCTCACCACGAACCCCCGATCAGTACTTC
TRBJ2-1,TRBV29-1,.,.,CSVEAALVDEQFF,TGCAGCGTTGAGGCAGCGCTCGTGGATGAGCAGTTCTTC
TRBJ1-6,TRBV7-3,TRBD1,.,CASSISGTGVNSPLHF,TGTGCCAGCAGCATCTCCGGGACAGGTGTCAATTCACCCCTCCACTTT
TRBJ2-1,TRBV5-1,TRBD1,.,CASSPGTGRGNEQFF,TGCGCCAGCAGCCCCGGGACAGGGAGGGGCAATGAGCAGTTCTTC
TRBJ2-7,TRBV11-2,.,.,CASSPSVSSYEQYF,TGTGCCAGCAGCCCTTCGGTATCCTCCTACGAGCAGTACTTC
TRBJ1-1,TRBV30,.,.,CAWIRDTTEAFF,TGTGCCTGGATCAGGGATACGACTGAAGCTTTCTTT
TRBJ2-5,TRBV19,TRBD2,.,CASSIGTSGRMETQYF,TGTGCCAGTAGTATAGGTACTAGCGGGAGAATGGAGACCCAGTACTTC
TRBJ2-1,TRBV6-6,.,.,CASRGTSSNEQFF,TGTGCCAGCAGGGGGACTTCTAGCAATGAGCAGTTCTTC
TRBJ2-7,TRBV4-1,TRBD1,.,CASSQGTGQAIPYEQYF,TGCGCCAGCAGCCAAGGTACGGGACAGGCCATACCCTACGAGCAGTACTTC
TRBJ1-1,TRBV28,.,.,CASSLVNTEAFF,TGTGCCAGCAGTTTGGTGAACACTGAAGCTTTCTTT
TRBJ2-7,TRBV7-2,TRBD1,.,CASSYTGGAYEQYF,TGTGCCAGCAGCTATACAGGGGGCGCCTACGAGCAGTACTTC
TRBJ2-2,TRBV7-9,.,.,CASSLGLSTGELFF,TGTGCCAGCAGCTTAGGACTGAGCACCGGGGAGCTGTTTTTT